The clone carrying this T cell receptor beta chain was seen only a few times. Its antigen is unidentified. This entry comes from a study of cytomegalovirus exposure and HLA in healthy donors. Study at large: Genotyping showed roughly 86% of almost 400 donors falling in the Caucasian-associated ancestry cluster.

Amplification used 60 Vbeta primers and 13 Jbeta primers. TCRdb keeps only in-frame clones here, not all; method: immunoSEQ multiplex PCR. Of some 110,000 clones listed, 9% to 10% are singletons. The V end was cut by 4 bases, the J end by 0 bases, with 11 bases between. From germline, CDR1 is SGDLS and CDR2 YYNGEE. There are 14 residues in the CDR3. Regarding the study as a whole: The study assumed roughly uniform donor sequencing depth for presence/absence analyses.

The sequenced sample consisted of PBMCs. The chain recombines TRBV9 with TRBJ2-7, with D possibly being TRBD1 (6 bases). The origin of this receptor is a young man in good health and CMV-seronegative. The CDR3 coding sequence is TGTGCCAGCAGCCCGACAGGTCCCTCCTACGAGCAGTACTTC. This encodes CASSPTGPSYEQYF.